Reported below is one TCR beta chain. The antigen is unknown. TCRdb re-analysed the reads in MiXCR, keeping a single row per CDR3 protein. The table includes some 62,000 distinct CDR3 sequences, around 20% detected once. The data belong to a study of T cell repertoires in cytomegalovirus infection. Whole-study results and caveats: Summed frequency of shared TCR beta families picked out CMV carriers who also had the relevant HLA.

The TCR originated in a human donor in good health (CMV status not recorded). Some clones in this sample may be carry-over from other donors' samples. Sample: CD8+ T cells from cultured PBMCs, taken from culture after CMV antigen stimulation.

In DNA, the CDR3 is TGTGCCAGCAGTTTATATGACAGCGAGTTATACAACACTGAAGCTTTCTTT. This encodes CASSLYDSELYNTEAFF. The gene calls are TRBV12-3 or TRBV12-4 and TRBJ1-1; tentative D call: TRBD1 (5 bases). The V gene lost 2 bases and the J gene lost 2 bases, with 18 bases spanning the gap. This CDR3 spans 17 amino acids.